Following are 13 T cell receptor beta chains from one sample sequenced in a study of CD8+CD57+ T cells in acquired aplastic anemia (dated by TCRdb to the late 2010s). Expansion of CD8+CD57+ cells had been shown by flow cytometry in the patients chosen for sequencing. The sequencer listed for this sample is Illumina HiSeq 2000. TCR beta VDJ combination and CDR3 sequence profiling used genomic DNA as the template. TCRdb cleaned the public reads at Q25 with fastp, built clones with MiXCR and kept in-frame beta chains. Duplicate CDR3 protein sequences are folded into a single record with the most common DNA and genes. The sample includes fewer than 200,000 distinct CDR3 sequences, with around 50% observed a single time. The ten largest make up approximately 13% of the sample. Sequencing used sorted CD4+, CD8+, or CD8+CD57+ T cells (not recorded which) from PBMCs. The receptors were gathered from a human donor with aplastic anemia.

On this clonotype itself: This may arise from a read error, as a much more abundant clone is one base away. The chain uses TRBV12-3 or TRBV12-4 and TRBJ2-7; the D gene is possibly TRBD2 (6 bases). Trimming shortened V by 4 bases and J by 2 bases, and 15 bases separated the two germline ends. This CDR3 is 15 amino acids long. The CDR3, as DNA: TGTGCCAGCAGTTCCTCCGGGGCTAGCGCCTACGAGCAGTACTTC. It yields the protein CASSSSGASAYEQYF.

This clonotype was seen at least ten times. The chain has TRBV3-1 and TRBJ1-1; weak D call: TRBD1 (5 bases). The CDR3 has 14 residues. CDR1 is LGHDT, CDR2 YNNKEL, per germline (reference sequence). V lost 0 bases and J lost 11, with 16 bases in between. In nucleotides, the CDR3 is TGTGCCAGCAGCCAAGATGGCAGGGTCAGTGTGGCTTTCTTT. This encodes CASSQDGRVSVAFF.

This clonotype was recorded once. The CDR3 sequence is CASSPGRVGHRQFF. CDR3 DNA: TGTGCCAGCAGCCCCGGTAGGGTTGGCCATCGGCAGTTCTTC. The rearrangement links TRBV7-3 to TRBJ2-1; D is uncertain. The CDR3 runs 14 residues. Germline values: CDR1 SGHTA, CDR2 FQGTGA. Between the trimmed V and J ends, which lost 5 bases and 12 bases, there was a span of 20 bases.

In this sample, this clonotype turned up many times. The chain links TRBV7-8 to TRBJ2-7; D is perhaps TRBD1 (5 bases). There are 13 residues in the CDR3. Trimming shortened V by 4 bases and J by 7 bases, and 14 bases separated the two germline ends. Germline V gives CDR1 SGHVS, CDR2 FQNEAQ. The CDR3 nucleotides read TGTGCCAGCAGCTCGGTCAGGGTCAAGGAGCAGTACTTC. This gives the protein CASSSVRVKEQYF.

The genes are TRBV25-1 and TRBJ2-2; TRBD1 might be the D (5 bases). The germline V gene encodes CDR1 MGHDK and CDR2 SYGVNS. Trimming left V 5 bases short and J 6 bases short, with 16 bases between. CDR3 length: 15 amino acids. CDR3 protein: CASSFIAGRAGELFF. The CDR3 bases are TGTGCCAGCAGTTTCATTGCAGGCAGGGCCGGGGAGCTGTTTTTT.

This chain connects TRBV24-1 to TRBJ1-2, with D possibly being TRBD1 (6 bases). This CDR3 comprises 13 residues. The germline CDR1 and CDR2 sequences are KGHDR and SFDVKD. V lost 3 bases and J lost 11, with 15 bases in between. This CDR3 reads CATSDEVKGGYTF. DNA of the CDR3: TGTGCCACCAGTGATGAAGTAAAAGGGGGGTACACCTTC.

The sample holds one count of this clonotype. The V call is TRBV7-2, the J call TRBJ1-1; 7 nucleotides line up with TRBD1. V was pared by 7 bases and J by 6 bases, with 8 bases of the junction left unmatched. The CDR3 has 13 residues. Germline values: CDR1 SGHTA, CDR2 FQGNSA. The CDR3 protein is CASTRTQGAEAFF. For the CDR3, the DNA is TGTGCCAGCACCCGAACCCAGGGGGCTGAAGCTTTCTTT.

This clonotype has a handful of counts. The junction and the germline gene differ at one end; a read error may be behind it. In DNA form, the CDR3 reads TGTGCCGGCAGTGAAGGACTCAGGGCCCAAGAGACCCAGTACTTC. This sequence encodes CAGSEGLRAQETQYF. V is TRBV2 and J is TRBJ2-5; the D gene could be TRBD1 or TRBD2 (5 bases each). Germline V gene sequence: CDR1 SNHLY, CDR2 FYNNEI. This CDR3 contains 15 residues.

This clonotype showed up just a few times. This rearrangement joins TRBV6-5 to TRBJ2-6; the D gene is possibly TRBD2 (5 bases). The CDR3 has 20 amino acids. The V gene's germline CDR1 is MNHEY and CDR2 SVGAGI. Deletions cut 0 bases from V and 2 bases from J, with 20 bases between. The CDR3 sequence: CASSYSFLRELSAGANVLTF. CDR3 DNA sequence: TGTGCCAGCAGTTACTCTTTTCTGAGGGAATTGTCGGCTGGGGCCAACGTCCTGACTTTC.

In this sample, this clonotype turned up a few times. In DNA, the CDR3 is TGTGCCAGTAGTTCACGACTAGTCTCCTACAATGAGCAGTTCTTC. This gives the protein CASSSRLVSYNEQFF. V usage is TRBV19 and J usage is TRBJ2-1; possibly TRBD2 for D (6 bases). CDR3 length: 15 residues. The germline gives CDR1 LNHDA, CDR2 SQIVND (reference sequence). V was trimmed by 5 bases and J by 0 bases, leaving 11 bases between them.

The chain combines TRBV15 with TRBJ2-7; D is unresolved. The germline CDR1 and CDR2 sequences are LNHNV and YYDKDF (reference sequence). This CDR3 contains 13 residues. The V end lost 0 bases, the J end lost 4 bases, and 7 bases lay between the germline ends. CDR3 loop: CATSRDPDYEQYF. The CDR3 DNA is TGTGCCACCAGCAGAGATCCAGATTACGAGCAGTACTTC.

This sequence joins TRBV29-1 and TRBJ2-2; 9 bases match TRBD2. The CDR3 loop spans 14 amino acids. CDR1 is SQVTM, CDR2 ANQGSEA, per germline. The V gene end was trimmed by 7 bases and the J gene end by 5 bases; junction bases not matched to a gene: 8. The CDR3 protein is CSAKISGGTGELFF. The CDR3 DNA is TGCAGCGCCAAGATCAGCGGGGGGACCGGGGAGCTGTTTTTT.

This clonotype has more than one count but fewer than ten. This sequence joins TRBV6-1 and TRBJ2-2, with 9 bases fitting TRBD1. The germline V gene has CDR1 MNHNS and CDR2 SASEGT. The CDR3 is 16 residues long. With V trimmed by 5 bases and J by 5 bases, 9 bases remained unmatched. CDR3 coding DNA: TGTGCCAGCAGTATCCTGGACAGGGGAGGAACCGGGGAGCTGTTTTTT. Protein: CASSILDRGGTGELFF.